This note documents a single T cell receptor (beta chain) sequence. In the source study's methods: Researchers report that nucleated cell counts were estimated from reference gene primer amplification. Only in-frame clones appear in the TCRdb table, and some are missing; sequencing was by immunoSEQ multiplex PCR. V and J calls and clone size are given by that table; D and trimming were obtained from the DNA. Among roughly 230,000 clones listed, under 90% were seen once. Germline lookup yields CDR1 DFQATT and CDR2 SNEGSKA (reference sequence). V was pared by 3 bases and J by 4 bases, with 5 bases of the junction left unmatched. This CDR3 has 14 amino acids. This specimen belongs to a study of blood T cell repertoires in COVID-19. Study in general: The United States, Italy and Spain supplied acute and convalescent COVID-19 samples. The analysed material was cDNA or gDNA that came from T cells, B-cell-depleted T cells, or PBMCs.

The rearrangement uses TRBV20-1 and TRBJ2-5; 10 bases map to TRBD2. The sample taken for sequencing was peripheral blood. This clonotype was sampled from a woman of 80 years or more with acute or convalescent COVID-19. In nucleotides, the CDR3 is TGCAGTGCTAGTGGCGCTAGCGGGGGAGAGACCCAGTACTTC. This translates into CSASGASGGETQYF.